This TCR beta chain stems from a study of cytomegalovirus exposure and HLA in healthy donors. Primers included in the PCR were 60 Vbeta and 13 Jbeta primers. Produced via immunoSEQ multiplex PCR; TCRdb's table is partial and in-frame only. Here the sample spans some 150,000 clones, 75% to 85% being singletons. The CDR3 has 12 residues. The germline V gene has CDR1 GTSNPN and CDR2 SVGIG (reference sequence). The J gene is TRBJ2-5, the V gene TRBV30, with 10 bases fitting TRBD1. The J call may be faulty, since TRBJ2-7 better matches the DNA end. Sequenced input: PBMCs. The sequence was obtained from a female donor in good health and CMV-seropositive. The CDR3 sequence: CAWRDRGSEQYF. The CDR3 nucleotides read TGTGCCTGGAGGGACAGGGGGAGCGAGCAGTACTTC.